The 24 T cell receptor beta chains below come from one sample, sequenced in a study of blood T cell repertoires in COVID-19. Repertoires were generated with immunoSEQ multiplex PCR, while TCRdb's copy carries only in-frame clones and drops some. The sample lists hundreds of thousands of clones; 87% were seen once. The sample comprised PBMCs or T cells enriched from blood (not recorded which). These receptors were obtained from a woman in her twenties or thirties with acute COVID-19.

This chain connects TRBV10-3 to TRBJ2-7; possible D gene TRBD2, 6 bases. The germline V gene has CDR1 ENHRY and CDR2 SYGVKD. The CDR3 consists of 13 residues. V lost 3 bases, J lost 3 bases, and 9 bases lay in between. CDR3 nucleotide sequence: TGTGCCATCAGTGACCGGGGGAACTACGAGCAGTACTTC. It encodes CAISDRGNYEQYF.

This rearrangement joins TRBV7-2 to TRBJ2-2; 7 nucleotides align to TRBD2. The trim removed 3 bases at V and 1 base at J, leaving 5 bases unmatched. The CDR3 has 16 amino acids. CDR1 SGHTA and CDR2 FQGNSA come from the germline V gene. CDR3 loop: CASSLRGTMNTGELFF. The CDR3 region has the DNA TGTGCCAGCAGCTTGCGCGGGACTATGAACACCGGGGAGCTGTTTTTT.

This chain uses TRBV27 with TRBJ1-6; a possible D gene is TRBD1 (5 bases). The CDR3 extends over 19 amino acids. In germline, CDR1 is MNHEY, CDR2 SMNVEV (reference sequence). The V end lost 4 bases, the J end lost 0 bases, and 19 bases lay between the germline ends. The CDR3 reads CASSSTRPRQSSYNSPLHF. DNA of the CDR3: TGTGCCAGCAGTTCCACCAGACCCCGACAGAGCTCCTATAATTCACCCCTCCACTTT.

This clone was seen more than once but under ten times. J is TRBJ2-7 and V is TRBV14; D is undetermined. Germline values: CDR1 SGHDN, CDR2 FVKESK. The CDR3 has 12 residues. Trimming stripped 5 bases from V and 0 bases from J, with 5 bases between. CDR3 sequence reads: CASSSSSYEQYF. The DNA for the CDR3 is TGTGCCAGCAGCTCTAGCTCCTACGAGCAGTACTTC.

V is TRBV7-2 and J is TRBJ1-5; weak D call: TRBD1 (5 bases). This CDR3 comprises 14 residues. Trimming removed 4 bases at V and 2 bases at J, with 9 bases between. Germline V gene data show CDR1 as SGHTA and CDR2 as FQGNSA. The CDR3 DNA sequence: TGTGCCAGCAGCTCTGGGACTCGCAATCAGCCCCAGCATTTT. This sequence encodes CASSSGTRNQPQHF.

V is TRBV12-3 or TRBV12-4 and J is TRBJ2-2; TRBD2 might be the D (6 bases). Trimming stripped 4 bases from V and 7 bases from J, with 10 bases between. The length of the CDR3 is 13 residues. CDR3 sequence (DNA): TGTGCCAGCAGTTGGGGGGTAGACGGGGAGCTGTTTTTT. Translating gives CASSWGVDGELFF.

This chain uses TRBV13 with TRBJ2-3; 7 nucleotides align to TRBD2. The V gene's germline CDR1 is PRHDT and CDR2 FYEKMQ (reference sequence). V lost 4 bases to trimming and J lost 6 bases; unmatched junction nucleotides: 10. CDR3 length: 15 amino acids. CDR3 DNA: TGTGCCAGCAGCTATAGCGGGTCCTTTGCGGATACGCAGTATTTT. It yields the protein CASSYSGSFADTQYF.

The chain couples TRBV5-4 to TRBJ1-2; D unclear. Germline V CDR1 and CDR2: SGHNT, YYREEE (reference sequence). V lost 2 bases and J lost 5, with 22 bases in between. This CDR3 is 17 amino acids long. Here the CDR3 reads CASSFSPRQNLRYGYTF. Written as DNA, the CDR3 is TGTGCCAGCAGCTTTAGCCCACGGCAGAACCTCCGGTATGGCTACACCTTC.

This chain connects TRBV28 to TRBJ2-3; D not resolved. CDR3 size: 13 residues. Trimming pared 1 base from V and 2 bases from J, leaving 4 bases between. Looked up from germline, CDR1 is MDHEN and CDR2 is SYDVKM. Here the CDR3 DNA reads TGTGCCAGCAGTTTATCTAACACAGATACGCAGTATTTT. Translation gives CASSLSNTDTQYF.

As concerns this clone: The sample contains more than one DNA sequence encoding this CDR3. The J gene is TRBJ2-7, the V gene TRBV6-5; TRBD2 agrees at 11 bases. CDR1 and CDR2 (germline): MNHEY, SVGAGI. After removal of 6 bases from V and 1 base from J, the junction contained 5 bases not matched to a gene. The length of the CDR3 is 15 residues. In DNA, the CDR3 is TGTGCCAGCAGCCCGCTAGCGGGAGGATCCTACGAGCAGTACTTC. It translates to CASSPLAGGSYEQYF.

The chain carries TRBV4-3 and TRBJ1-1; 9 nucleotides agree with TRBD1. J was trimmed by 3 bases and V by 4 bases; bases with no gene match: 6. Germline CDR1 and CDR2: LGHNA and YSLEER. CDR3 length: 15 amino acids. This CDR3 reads CASSLDRGGYTEAFF. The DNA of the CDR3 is TGCGCCAGCAGCCTGGACAGGGGAGGGTACACTGAAGCTTTCTTT.

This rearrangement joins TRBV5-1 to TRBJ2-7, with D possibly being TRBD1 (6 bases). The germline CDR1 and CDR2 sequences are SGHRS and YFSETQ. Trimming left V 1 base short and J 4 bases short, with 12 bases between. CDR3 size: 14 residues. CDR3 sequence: CASSLTGQLYEQYF. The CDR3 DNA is TGCGCCAGCAGCTTGACCGGACAGTTATACGAGCAGTACTTC. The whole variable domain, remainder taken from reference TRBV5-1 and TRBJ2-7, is KAGVTQTPRYLIKTRGQQVTLSCSPISGHRSVSWYQQTPGQGLQFLFEYFSETQRNKGNFPGRFSGRQFSNSRSEMNVSTLELGDSALYLCASSLTGQLYEQYFGPGTRLTVT.

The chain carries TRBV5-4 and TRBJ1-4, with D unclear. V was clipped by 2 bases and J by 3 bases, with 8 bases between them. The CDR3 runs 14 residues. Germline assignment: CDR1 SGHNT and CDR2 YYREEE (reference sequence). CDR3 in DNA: TGTGCCAGCAGCTTAGCCGGAGCTAATGAAAAACTGTTTTTT. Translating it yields CASSLAGANEKLFF.

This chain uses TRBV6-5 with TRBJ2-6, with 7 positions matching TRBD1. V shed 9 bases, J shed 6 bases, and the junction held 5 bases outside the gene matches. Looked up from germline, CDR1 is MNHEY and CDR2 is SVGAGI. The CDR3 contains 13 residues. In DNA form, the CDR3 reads TGTGCCAGTCACAGGGGACAGGCCAACGTCCTGACTTTC. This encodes CASHRGQANVLTF.

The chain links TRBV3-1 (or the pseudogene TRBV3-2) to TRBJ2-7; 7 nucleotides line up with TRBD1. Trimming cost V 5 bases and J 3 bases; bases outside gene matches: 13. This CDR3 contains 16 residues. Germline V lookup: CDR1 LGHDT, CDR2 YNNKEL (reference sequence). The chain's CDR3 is CASSRRLAGGYYEQYF. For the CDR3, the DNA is TGTGCCAGCAGCAGACGGTTGGCAGGGGGATACTACGAGCAGTACTTC.

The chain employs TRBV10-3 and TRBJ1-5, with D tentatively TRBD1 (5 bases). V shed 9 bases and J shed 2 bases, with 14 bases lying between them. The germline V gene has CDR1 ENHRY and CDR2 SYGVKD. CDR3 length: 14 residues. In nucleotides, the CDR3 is TGTGCCATATCCGCGGGGGGTGGCAATCAGCCCCAGCATTTT. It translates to CAISAGGGNQPQHF.

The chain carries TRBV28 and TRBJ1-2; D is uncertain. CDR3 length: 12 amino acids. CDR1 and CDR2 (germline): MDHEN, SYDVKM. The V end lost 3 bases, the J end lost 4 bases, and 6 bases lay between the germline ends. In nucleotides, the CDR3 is TGTGCCAGCAGTTTGGAGGGCTATGGCTACACCTTC. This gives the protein CASSLEGYGYTF.

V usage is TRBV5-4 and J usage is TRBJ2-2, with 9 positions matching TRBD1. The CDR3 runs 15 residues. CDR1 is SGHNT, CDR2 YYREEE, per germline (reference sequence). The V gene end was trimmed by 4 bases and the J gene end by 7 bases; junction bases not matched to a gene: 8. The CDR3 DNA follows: TGTGCCAGCAGCCAGGACAGGGGCCCTGGCGGGGAGCTGTTTTTT. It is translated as CASSQDRGPGGELFF.

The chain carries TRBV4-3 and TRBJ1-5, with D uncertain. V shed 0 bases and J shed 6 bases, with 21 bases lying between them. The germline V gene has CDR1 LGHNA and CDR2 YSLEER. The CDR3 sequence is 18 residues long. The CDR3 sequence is CASSQDPPGRVGGQPQHF. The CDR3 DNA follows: TGCGCCAGCAGCCAAGATCCTCCCGGCCGGGTGGGAGGTCAGCCCCAGCATTTT.

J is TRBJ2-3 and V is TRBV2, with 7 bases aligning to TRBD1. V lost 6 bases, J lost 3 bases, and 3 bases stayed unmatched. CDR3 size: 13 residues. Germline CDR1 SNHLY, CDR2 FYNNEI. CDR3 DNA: TGTGCCAGCAGGCCAGGGGGTACAGATACGCAGTATTTT. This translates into CASRPGGTDTQYF. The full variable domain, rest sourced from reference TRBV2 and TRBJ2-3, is EPEVTQTPSHQVTQMGQEVILRCVPISNHLYFYWYRQILGQKVEFLVSFYNNEISEKSEIFDDQFSVERPDGSNFTLKIRSTKLEDSAMYFCASRPGGTDTQYFGPGTRLTVL.

CDR3 in amino acids: CASSLSPVLNEQFF. The CDR3 DNA is TGTGCCAGCAGTTTGTCCCCTGTTTTGAATGAGCAGTTCTTC. The chain employs TRBV28 and TRBJ2-1; D call uncertain. The CDR3 covers 14 residues. Trimming removed 3 bases at V and 7 bases at J, with 13 bases between. Germline CDR1 and CDR2: MDHEN and SYDVKM.

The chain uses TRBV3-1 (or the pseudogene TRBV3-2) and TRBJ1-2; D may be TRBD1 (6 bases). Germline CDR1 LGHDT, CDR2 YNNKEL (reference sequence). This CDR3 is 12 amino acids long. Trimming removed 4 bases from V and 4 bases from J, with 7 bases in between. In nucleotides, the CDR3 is TGTGCCAGCAGCCCGGACAGCTATGGCTACACCTTC. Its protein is CASSPDSYGYTF.

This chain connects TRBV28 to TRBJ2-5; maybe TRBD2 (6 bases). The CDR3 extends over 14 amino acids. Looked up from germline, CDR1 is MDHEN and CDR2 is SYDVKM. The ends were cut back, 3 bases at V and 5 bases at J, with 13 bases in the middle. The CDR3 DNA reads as TGTGCCAGCAGTTTGGGGAGGACTTGGGAGACCCAGTACTTC. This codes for CASSLGRTWETQYF.

The CDR3 DNA follows: TGTGCCAGTAGTATAGAACCTACCGACAGGGTTCCGGATCAGCCCCAGCATTTT. It codes for CASSIEPTDRVPDQPQHF. V and J are TRBV19 and TRBJ1-5; 7 bases fit TRBD1. The CDR3 contains 18 residues. Germline V gives CDR1 LNHDA, CDR2 SQIVND (reference sequence). V dropped 0 bases and J dropped 5; count of bases not matched to a gene: 13.